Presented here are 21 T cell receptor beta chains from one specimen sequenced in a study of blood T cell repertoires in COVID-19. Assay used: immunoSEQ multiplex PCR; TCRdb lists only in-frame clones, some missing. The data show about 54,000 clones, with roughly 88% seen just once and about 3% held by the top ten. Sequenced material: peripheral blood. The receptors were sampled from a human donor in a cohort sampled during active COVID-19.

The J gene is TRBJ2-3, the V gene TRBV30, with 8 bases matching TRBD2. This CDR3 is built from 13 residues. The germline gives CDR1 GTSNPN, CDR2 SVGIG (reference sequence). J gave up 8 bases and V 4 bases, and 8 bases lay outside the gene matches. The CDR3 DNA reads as TGTGCCTGGACCCCCGGGCTAGCGGGTACGCAGTATTTT. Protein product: CAWTPGLAGTQYF.

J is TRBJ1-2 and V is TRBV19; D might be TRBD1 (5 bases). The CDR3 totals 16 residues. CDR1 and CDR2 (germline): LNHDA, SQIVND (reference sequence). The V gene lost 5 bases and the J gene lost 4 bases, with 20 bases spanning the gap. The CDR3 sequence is CASSPPGLALSYGYTF. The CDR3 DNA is TGTGCCAGTAGTCCACCGGGACTCGCACTTTCCTATGGCTACACCTTC.

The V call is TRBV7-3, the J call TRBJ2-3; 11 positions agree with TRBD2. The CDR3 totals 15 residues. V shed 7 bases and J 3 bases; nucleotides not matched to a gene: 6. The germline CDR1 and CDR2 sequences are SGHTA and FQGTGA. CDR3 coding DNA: TGTGCCAGCACCGTAGCGGGAGGGGGGACAGATACGCAGTATTTT. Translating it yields CASTVAGGGTDTQYF.

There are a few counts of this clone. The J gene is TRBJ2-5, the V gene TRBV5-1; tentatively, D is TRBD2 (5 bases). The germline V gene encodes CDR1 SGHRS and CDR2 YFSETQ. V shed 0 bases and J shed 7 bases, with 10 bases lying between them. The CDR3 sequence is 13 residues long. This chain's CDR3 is CASSLGGGGTQYF. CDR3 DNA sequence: TGCGCCAGCAGCTTGGGTGGCGGAGGGACCCAGTACTTC.

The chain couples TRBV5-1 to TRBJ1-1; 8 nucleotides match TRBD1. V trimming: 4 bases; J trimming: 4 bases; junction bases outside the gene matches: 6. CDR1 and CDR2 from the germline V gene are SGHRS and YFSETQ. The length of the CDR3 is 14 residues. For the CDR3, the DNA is TGCGCCAGCAGCCTAGCAGGGGGCCGCACTGAAGCTTTCTTT. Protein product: CASSLAGGRTEAFF.

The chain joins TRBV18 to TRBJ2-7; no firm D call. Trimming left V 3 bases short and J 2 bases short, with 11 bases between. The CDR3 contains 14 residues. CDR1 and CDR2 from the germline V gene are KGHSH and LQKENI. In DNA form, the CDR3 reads TGTGCCAGCTCACCGCTTCACACCACCTACGAGCAGTACTTC. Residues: CASSPLHTTYEQYF.

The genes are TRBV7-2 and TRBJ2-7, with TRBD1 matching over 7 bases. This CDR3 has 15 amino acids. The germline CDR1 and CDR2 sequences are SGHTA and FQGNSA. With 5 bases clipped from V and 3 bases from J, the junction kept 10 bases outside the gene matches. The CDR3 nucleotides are TGTGCCAGCAGCCTCCAAGGGGGCACACTCTACGAGCAGTACTTC. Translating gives CASSLQGGTLYEQYF.

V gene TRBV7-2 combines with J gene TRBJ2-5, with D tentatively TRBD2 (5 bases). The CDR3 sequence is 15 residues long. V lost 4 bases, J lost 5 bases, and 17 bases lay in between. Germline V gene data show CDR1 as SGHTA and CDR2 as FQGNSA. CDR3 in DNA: TGTGCCAGCAGCTCGAAAAGGGCTAGCAGGGAGACCCAGTACTTC. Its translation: CASSSKRASRETQYF.

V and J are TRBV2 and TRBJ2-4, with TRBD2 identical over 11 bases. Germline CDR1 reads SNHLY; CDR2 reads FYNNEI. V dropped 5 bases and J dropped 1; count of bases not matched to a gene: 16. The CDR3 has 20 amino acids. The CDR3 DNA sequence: TGTGCCAGCAGTAGATTTAGGGGGACTAGCGGCCTAGCGGCCAAAAACATTCAGTACTTC. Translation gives CASSRFRGTSGLAAKNIQYF.

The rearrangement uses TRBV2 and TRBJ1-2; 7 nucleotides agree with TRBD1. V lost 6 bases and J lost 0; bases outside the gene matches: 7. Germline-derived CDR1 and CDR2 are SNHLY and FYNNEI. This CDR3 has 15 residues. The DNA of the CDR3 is TGTGCCAGCAGGAGGGACAGAGCAGCTAACTATGGCTACACCTTC. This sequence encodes CASRRDRAANYGYTF. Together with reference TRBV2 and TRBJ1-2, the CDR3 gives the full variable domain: EPEVTQTPSHQVTQMGQEVILRCVPISNHLYFYWYRQILGQKVEFLVSFYNNEISEKSEIFDDQFSVERPDGSNFTLKIRSTKLEDSAMYFCASRRDRAANYGYTFGSGTRLTVV.

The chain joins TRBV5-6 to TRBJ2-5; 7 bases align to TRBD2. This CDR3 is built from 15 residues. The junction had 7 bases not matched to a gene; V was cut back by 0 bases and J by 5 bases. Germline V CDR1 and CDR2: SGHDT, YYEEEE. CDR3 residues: CASSLAQQGGETQYF. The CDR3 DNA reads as TGTGCCAGCAGCTTGGCCCAGCAGGGAGGGGAGACCCAGTACTTC.

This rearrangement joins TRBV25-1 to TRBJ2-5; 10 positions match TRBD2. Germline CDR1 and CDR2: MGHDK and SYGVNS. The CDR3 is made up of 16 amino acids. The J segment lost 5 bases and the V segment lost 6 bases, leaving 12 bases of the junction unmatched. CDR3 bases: TGTGCCAGCAGAAGGTATAGCGGGGGGCCCGGGGAGACCCAGTACTTC. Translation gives CASRRYSGGPGETQYF.

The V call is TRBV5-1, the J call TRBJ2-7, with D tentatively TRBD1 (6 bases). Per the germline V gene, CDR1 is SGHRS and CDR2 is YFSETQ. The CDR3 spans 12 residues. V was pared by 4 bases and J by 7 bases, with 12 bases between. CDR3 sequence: CASSAGQREQYF. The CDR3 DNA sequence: TGCGCCAGCAGCGCCGGACAGAGAGAGCAGTACTTC.

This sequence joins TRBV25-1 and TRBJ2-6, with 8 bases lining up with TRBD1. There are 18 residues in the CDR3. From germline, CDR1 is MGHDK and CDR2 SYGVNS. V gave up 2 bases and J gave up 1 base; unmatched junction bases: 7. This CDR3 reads CASSERRTGSSGANVLTF. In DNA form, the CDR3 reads TGTGCCAGCAGTGAAAGAAGGACAGGGTCTTCTGGGGCCAACGTCCTGACTTTC.

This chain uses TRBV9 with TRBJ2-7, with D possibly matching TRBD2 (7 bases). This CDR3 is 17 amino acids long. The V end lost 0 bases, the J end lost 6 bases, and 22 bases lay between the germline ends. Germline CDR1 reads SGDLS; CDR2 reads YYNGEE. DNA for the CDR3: TGTGCCAGCAGCGTAGCCCCGGCCTGGGCGGGGGCGGCCGAGCAGTACTTC. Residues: CASSVAPAWAGAAEQYF.

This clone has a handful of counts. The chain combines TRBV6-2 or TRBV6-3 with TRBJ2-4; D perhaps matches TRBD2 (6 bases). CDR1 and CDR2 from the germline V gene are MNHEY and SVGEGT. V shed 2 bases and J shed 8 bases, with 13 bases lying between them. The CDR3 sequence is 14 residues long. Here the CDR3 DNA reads TGTGCCAGCAGTTACGGCGGCGGGGCGGACATTCAGTACTTC. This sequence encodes CASSYGGGADIQYF.

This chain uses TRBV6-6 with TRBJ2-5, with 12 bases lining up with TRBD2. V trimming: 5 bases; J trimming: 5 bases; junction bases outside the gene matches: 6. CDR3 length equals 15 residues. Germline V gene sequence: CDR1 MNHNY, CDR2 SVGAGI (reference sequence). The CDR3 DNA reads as TGTGCCAGCAGTACACTAGCGGGGGGCTTCGAGACCCAGTACTTC. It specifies CASSTLAGGFETQYF.

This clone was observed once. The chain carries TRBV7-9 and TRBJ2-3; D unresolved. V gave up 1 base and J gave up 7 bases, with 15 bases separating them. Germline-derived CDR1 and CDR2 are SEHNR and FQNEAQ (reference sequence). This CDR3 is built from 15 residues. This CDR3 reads CASSLVITVPNTQYF. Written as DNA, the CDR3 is TGTGCCAGCAGCTTAGTCATAACGGTGCCGAATACGCAGTATTTT. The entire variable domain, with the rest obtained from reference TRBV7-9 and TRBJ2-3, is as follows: DTGVSQNPRHKITKRGQNVTFRCDPISEHNRLYWYRQTLGQGPEFLTYFQNEAQLEKSRLLSDRFSAERPKGSFSTLEIQRTEQGDSAMYLCASSLVITVPNTQYFGPGTRLTVL.

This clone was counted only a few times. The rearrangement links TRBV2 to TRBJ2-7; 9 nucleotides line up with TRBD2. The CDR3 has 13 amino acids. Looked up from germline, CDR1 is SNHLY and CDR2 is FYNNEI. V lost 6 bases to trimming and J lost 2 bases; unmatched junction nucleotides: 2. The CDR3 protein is CASRAGGPYEQYF. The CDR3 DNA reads TGTGCCAGCAGAGCGGGAGGTCCCTACGAGCAGTACTTC.

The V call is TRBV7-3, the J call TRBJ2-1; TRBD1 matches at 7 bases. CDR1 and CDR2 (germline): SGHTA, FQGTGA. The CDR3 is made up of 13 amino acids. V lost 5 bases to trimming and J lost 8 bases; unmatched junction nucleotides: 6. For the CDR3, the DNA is TGTGCCAGCAGCGTTGGGACAGACTATGAGCAGTTCTTC. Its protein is CASSVGTDYEQFF.

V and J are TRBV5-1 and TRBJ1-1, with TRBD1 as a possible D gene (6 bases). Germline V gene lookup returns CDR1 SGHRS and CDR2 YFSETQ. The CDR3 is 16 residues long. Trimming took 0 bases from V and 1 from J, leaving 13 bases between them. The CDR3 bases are TGCGCCAGCAGCTTGGCAGCCTTAGGGGGGAACACTGAAGCTTTCTTT. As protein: CASSLAALGGNTEAFF.